This T cell receptor beta chain comes out of a study of beta chain features in type 1 diabetes. Study-wide results and limits: The naive, central memory and Treg TCRB repertoires of patients appeared to be more similar to one another than those of healthy donors. Patients with Type 1 diabetes showed moderately but significantly shorter TCRB CDR3s in all four CD4+ subsets. PCR might pick shorter templates more often, in the same way for patients and controls.

Cells sorted by CD45RO/CCR7/CD25/CD127/CD95/CD27 comprised CD4+ naive, central memory, regulatory and stem cell-like memory cells. Expressed TCRB transcripts got sequenced, as all isolated RNA was reverse transcribed. Profiled with immunoSEQ multiplex PCR; TCRdb holds only in-frame clones, not every one. The sample has 640,000 or so clones, around an eighth seen once. Worth noting for this clone: The antigen remains undetermined.

The sequence was collected from a man between 18 and 35 years old with type 1 diabetes. Sequences were obtained from naive CD4+ T cells from blood.

The CDR3 protein is CASSLNNRADTQYF. Here the CDR3 DNA reads TGTGCCAGCAGCTTAAATAACAGGGCCGATACGCAGTATTTT. This chain connects TRBV7-3 to TRBJ2-3, with a possible D match to TRBD1 (6 bases). Germline CDR1 SGHTA, CDR2 FQGTGA. V lost 1 base to trimming and J lost 6 bases, with 11 bases between them. The CDR3 is 14 amino acids.